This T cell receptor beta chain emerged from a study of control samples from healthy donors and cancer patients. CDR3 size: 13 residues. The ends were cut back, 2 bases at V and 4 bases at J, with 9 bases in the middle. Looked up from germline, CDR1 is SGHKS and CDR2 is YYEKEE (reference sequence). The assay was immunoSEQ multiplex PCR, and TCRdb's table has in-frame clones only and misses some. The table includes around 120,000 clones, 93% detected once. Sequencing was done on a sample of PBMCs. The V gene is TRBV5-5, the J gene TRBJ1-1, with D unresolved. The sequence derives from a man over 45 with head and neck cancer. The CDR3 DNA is TGTGCCAGCAGCTTTTTGACGGTCACTGAAGCTTTCTTT. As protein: CASSFLTVTEAFF. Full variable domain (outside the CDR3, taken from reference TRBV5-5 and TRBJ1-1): DAGVTQSPTHLIKTRGQQVTLRCSPISGHKSVSWYQQVLGQGPQFIFQYYEKEERGRGNFPDRFSARQFPNYSSELNVNALLLGDSALYLCASSFLTVTEAFFGQGTRLTVV.